This T cell receptor (beta chain) was observed in a study of T cells after posttransplantation cyclophosphamide. The method was immunoSEQ multiplex PCR; TCRdb's version includes in-frame clones alone and lacks a portion of them. Recorded here are 32,000 or so clones, with no singletons, and the ten leading clones hold around 3%. Per the germline V gene, CDR1 is SGHTA and CDR2 is FQGNSA. CDR3 size: 14 residues. J was trimmed by 6 bases and V by 5 bases; bases with no gene match: 4. The sequence derives from a woman aged 55-69 years in good health, CMV-negative, and a related stem cell transplant donor. The chain employs TRBV7-2 and TRBJ2-2, with 9 bases matching TRBD1. Source material: PBMCs. The CDR3 region is CASSRRQGAGELFF. In DNA form, the CDR3 reads TGTGCCAGCAGCAGGCGACAGGGGGCCGGGGAGCTGTTTTTT.